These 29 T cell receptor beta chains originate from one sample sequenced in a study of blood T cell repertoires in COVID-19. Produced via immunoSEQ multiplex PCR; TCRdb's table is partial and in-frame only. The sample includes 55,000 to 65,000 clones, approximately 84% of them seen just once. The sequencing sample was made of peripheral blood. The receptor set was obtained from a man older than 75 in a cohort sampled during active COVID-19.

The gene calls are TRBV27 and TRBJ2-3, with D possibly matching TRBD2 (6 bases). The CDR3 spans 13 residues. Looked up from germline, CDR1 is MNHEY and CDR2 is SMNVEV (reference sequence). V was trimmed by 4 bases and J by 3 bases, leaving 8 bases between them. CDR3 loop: CASSSLATDTQYF. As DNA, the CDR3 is TGTGCCAGCAGTTCCCTAGCGACAGATACGCAGTATTTT.

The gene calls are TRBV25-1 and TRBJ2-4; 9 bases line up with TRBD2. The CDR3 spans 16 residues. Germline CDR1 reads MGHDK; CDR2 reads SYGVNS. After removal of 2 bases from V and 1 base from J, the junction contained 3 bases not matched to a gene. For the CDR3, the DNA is TGTGCCAGCAGTGAAAGCGGGAGGTTTGCCAAAAACATTCAGTACTTC. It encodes CASSESGRFAKNIQYF.

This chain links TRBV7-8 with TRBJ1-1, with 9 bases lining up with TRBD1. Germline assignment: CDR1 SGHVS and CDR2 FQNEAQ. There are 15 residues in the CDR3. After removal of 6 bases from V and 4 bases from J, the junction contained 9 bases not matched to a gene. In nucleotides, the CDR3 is TGTGCCAGCAGGAGTGGACAGGGGATAGGCACTGAAGCTTTCTTT. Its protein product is CASRSGQGIGTEAFF.

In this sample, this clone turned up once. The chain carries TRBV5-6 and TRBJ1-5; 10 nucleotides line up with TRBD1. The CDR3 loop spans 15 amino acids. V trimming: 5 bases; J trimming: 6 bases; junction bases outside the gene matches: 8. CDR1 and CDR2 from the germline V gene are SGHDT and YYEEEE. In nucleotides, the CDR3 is TGTGCCAGCAGTAAGGGACAGGGGAGCGGTCAGCCCCAGCATTTT. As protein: CASSKGQGSGQPQHF.

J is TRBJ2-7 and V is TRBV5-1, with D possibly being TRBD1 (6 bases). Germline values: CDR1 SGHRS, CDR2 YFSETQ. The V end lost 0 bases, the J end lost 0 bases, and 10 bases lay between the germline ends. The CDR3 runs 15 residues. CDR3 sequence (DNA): TGCGCCAGCAGCTTGGGTCCGGGACACTCCTACGAGCAGTACTTC. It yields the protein CASSLGPGHSYEQYF.

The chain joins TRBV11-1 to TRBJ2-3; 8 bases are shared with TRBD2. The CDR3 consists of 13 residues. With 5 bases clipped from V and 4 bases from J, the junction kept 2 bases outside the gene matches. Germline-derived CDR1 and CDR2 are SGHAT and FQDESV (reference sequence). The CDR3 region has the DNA TGTGCCAGCAGCCTCGGGGGGGCAGATACGCAGTATTTT. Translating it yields CASSLGGADTQYF.

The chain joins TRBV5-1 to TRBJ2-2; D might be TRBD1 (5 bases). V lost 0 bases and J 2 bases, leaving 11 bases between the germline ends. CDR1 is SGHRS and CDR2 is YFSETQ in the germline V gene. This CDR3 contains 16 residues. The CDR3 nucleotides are TGCGCCAGCAGCTTGGATCCGACAGCTAACACCGGGGAGCTGTTTTTT. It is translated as CASSLDPTANTGELFF.

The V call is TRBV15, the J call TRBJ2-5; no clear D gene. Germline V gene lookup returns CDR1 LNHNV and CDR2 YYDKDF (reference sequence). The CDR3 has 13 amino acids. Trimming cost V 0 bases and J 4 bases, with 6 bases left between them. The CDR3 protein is CATSRERRETQYF. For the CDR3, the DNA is TGTGCCACCAGCAGAGAGCGTCGAGAGACCCAGTACTTC.

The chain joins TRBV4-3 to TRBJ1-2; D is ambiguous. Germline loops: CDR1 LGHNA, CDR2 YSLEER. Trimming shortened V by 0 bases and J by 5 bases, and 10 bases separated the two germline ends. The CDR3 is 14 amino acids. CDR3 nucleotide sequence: TGCGCCAGCAGCCAAGAACTGGGGAGGTATGGCTACACCTTC. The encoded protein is CASSQELGRYGYTF.

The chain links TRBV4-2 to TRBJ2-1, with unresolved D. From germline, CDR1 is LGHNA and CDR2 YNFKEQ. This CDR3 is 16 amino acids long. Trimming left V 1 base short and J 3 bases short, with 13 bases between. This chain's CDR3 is CASSQVVGFGYNEQFF. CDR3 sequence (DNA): TGTGCCAGCAGCCAAGTGGTCGGTTTCGGCTACAATGAGCAGTTCTTC.

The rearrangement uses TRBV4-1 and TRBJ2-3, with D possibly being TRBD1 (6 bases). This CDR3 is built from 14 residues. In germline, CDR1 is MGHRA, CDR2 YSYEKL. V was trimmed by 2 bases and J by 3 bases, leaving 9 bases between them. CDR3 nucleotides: TGCGCCAGCAGCCAATTTAGGGGGACAGATACGCAGTATTTT. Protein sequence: CASSQFRGTDTQYF.

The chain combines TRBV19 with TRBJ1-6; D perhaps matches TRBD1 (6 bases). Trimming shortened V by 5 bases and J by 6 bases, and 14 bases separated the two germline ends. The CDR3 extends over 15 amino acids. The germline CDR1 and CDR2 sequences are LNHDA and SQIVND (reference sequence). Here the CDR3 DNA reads TGTGCCAGTAGTGGAGAGGGGGTCAGTAATTCACCCCTCCACTTT. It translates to CASSGEGVSNSPLHF.

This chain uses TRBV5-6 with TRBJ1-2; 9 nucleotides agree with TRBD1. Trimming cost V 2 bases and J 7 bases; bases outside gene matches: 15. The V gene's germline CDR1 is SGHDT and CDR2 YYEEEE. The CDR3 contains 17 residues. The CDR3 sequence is CASSFGQGTAVIGGYTF. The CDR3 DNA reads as TGTGCCAGCAGCTTCGGACAGGGGACCGCTGTCATCGGTGGCTACACCTTC.

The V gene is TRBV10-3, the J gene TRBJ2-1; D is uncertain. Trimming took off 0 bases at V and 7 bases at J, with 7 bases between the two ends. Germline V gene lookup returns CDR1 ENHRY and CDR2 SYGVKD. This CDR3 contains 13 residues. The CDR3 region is CAISESNRNEQFF. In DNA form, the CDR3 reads TGTGCCATCAGTGAGTCGAATAGAAATGAGCAGTTCTTC.

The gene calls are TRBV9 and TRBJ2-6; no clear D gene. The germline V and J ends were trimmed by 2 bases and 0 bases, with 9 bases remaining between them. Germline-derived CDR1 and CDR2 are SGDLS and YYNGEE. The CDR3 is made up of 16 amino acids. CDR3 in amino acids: CASSVRHSSGANVLTF. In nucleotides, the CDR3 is TGTGCCAGCAGCGTCAGGCACTCCTCTGGGGCCAACGTCCTGACTTTC.

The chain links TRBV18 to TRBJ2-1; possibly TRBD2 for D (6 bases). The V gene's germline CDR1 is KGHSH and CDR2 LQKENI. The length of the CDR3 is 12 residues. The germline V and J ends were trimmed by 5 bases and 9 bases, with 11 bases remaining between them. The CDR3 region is CASSAMTSEQFF. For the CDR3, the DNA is TGTGCCAGCTCAGCGATGACTAGTGAGCAGTTCTTC.

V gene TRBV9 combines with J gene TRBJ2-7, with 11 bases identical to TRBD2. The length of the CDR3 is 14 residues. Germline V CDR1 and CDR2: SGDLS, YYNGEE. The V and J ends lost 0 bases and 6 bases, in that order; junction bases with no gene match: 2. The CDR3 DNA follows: TGTGCCAGCAGCGTAGAAACTAGCGGGGGCGAGCAGTACTTC. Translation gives CASSVETSGGEQYF.

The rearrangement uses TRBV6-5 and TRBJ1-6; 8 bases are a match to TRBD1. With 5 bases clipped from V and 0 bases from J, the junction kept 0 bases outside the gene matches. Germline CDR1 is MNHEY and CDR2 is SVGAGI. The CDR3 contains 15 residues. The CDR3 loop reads CASSTGGSYNSPLHF. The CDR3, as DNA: TGTGCCAGCAGTACAGGGGGCTCCTATAATTCACCCCTCCACTTT.

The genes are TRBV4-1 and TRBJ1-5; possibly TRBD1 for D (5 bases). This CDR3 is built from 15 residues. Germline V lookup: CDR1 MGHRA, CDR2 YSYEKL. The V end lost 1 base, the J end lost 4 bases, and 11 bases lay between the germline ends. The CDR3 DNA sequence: TGCGCCAGCAGCCAAGCACCGGGGGAAAATCAGCCCCAGCATTTT. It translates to CASSQAPGENQPQHF.

The CDR3 here is CACSTSREQFF. As DNA, the CDR3 is TGTGCCTGCTCGACTAGCCGAGAGCAGTTCTTC. The V gene is TRBV30, the J gene TRBJ2-1, with 7 nucleotides matching TRBD2. In germline, CDR1 is GTSNPN, CDR2 SVGIG (reference sequence). The CDR3 is made up of 11 amino acids. Unmatched junction bases numbered 6, after V lost 6 bases and J lost 10 bases.

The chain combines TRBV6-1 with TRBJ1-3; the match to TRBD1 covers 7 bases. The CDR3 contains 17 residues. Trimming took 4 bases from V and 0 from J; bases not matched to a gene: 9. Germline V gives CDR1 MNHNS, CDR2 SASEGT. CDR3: CASSGAQQGLSGNTIYF. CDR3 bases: TGTGCCAGCAGTGGCGCCCAACAGGGGCTCTCTGGAAACACCATATATTTT.

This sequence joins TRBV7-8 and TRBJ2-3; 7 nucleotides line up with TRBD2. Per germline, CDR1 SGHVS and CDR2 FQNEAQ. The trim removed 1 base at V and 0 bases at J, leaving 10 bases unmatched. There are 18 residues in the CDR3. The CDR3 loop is CASSLGLTSSGSTDTQYF. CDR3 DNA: TGTGCCAGCAGCTTAGGGTTAACGTCTAGCGGAAGCACAGATACGCAGTATTTT.

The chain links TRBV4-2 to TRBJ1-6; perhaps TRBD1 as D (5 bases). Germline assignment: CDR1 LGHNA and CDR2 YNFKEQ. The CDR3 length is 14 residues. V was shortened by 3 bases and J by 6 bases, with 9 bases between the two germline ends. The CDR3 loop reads CASSQGEGNSPLHF. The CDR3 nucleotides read TGTGCCAGCAGCCAGGGGGAGGGTAATTCACCCCTCCACTTT.

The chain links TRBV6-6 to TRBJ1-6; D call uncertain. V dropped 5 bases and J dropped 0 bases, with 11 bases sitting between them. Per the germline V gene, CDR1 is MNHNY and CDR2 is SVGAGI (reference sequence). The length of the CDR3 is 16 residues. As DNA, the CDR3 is TGTGCCAGCAGTCTAACGCCCAGCTCCTATAATTCACCCCTCCACTTT. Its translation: CASSLTPSSYNSPLHF.

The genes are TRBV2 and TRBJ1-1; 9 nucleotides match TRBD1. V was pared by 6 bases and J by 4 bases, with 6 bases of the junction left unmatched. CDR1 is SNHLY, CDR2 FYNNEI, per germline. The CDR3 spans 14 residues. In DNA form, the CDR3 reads TGTGCCAGCAGCCAACAGGGGGCTCTCACTGAAGCTTTCTTT. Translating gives CASSQQGALTEAFF.

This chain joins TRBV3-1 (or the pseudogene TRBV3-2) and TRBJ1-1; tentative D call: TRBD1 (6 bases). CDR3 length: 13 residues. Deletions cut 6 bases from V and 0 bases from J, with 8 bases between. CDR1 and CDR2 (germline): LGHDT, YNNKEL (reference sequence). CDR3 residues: CASSRTVNTEAFF. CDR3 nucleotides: TGTGCCAGCAGTCGGACAGTGAACACTGAAGCTTTCTTT.

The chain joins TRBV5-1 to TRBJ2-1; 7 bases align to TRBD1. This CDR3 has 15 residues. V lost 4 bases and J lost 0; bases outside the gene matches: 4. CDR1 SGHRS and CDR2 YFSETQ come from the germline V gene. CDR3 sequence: CASSPTGSSYNEQFF. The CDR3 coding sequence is TGCGCCAGCAGCCCGACAGGGAGCTCCTACAATGAGCAGTTCTTC.

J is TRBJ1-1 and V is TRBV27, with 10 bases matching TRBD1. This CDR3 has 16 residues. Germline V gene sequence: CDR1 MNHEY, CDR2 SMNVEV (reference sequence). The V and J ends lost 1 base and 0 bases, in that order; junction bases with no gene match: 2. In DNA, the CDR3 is TGTGCCAGCAGTTTATGGGGGACAGGGGTGAACACTGAAGCTTTCTTT. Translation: CASSLWGTGVNTEAFF.

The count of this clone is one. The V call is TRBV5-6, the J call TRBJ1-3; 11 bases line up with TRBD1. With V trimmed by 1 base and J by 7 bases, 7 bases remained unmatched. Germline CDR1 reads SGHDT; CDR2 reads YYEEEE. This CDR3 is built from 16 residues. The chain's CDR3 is CASSLYGQGARNTIYF. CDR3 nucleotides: TGTGCCAGCAGCTTGTATGGACAGGGGGCTCGGAACACCATATATTTT.